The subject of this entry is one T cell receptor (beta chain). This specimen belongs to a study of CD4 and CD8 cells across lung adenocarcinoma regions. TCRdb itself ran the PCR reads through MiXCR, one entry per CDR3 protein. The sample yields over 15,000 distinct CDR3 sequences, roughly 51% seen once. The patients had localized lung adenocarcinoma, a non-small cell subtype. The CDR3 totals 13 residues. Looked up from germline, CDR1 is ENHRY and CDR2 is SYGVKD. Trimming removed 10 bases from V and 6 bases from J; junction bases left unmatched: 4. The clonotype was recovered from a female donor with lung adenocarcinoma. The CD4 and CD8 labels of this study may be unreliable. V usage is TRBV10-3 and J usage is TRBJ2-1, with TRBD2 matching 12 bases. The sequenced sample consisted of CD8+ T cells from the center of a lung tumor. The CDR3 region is CATETSGSNEQFF. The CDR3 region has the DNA TGTGCCACGGAGACTAGCGGGAGCAATGAGCAGTTCTTC.